This TCR beta chain was captured in a study of cytomegalovirus exposure and HLA in healthy donors. The wider study: Samples from HLA-typed donors yielded approximately 80 million unique TCRs in an early data release.

Study-wide results and caveats: A few V segments could not be told apart, such as TRBV6-2 and TRBV6-3, and were left out.

The V and J ends lost 4 bases and 3 bases, in that order; junction bases with no gene match: 10. The CDR3 sequence is 17 residues long. The germline CDR1 and CDR2 sequences are MGHDK and SYGVNS. The study ran its PCR with 60 Vbeta and 13 Jbeta primers. Sequencing was performed with immunoSEQ multiplex PCR; in TCRdb, only in-frame clones are kept and a portion is missing. This table holds fewer than 200,000 clones, over 65% found once. Points on this clone: Antigen specificity is unknown.

The sample taken for sequencing was PBMCs. This clonotype originated in a woman aged 25 to 39 in good health and CMV-seronegative. V gene TRBV25-1 combines with J gene TRBJ2-2; 8 nucleotides align to TRBD2. The CDR3 protein is CASSGSGNGGDTGELFF. CDR3 nucleotides: TGTGCCAGCAGTGGATCTGGGAACGGGGGGGACACCGGGGAGCTGTTTTTT.